This record covers a single T cell receptor beta chain. Sequencing used immunoSEQ multiplex PCR; TCRdb keeps in-frame clones, though not all of them. The sample lists 200,000 to 300,000 clones; around 84% were seen once. The data stem from a study of blood T cell repertoires in COVID-19. CDR3 length equals 16 residues. From germline, CDR1 is SGDLS and CDR2 YYNGEE. Losses at the gene ends were 4 bases for V and 4 bases for J; bases not matched to a gene: 10. The chain combines TRBV9 with TRBJ1-2, with 10 bases that match TRBD1. Sample: peripheral blood. This receptor was identified in a middle-aged man who had recovered from COVID-19. This CDR3 reads CASSPRTGGVLYGYTF. CDR3 coding DNA: TGTGCCAGCAGCCCAAGGACAGGGGGTGTACTCTATGGCTACACCTTC.